The clone carrying this T cell receptor beta chain was observed a few times. The data originate from a study of T cells after yellow fever vaccination. TCRdb recomputed calls from the 5' RACE reads with MiXCR, one row per CDR3 protein. This repertoire shows approximately 600,000 distinct CDR3 sequences, roughly an eighth found once; its top ten account for under 15%. CDR3 length equals 15 residues. Germline loops: CDR1 SGHTA, CDR2 FQGNSA. Germline trimming cut 4 bases from V and 6 bases from J; bases unmatched to any gene: 10. The TCR sequence derives from a man younger than 40 who received the YFV17D yellow fever vaccine. This material consisted of PBMCs, taken on the day of the yellow fever booster vaccination. V is TRBV7-2 and J is TRBJ2-7, with TRBD1 identical over 9 bases. This chain's CDR3 is CASSSQGQGLGEQYF. The CDR3 nucleotides read TGTGCCAGCAGCTCACAGGGACAGGGACTCGGCGAGCAGTACTTC.